One sample yielded the 8 T cell receptor beta chains listed below, sequenced in a study of glioma-infiltrating T cells after dendritic cell vaccination. Produced via immunoSEQ multiplex PCR; TCRdb's table is partial and in-frame only. The profile covers about 21,000 clones, with 79% appearing a single time and 35% to 40% taken by the ten largest. This specimen consisted of blood, obtained before dendritic cell vaccination. All receptors derive from a human donor with glioblastoma.

This sequence joins TRBV13 and TRBJ2-1; perhaps TRBD2 as D (5 bases). This CDR3 has 15 amino acids. V gave up 3 bases and J gave up 4 bases, with 13 bases separating them. Germline V gives CDR1 PRHDT, CDR2 FYEKMQ (reference sequence). The CDR3 loop is CASSFLMDSYNEQFF. The CDR3 DNA reads TGTGCCAGCAGCTTCCTTATGGACTCGTACAATGAGCAGTTCTTC.

The chain recombines TRBV9 with TRBJ1-1, with unresolved D. This CDR3 has 15 residues. Germline loops: CDR1 SGDLS, CDR2 YYNGEE. V was trimmed by 0 bases and J by 2 bases, leaving 11 bases between them. The CDR3 nucleotides are TGTGCCAGCAGCGTAGCCCCTCAGGCCAACACTGAAGCTTTCTTT. Its protein product is CASSVAPQANTEAFF.

The J gene is TRBJ2-7, the V gene TRBV5-6, with 7 bases matching TRBD1. From germline, CDR1 is SGHDT and CDR2 YYEEEE. Losses at the gene ends were 2 bases for V and 0 bases for J; bases not matched to a gene: 5. This CDR3 comprises 15 residues. CDR3 amino acids: CASSFWDSLSYEQYF. The CDR3 nucleotides read TGTGCCAGCAGCTTTTGGGACAGCCTCTCCTACGAGCAGTACTTC.

In this sample, this clone turned up a few times. This chain uses TRBV5-4 with TRBJ2-1; maybe TRBD2 (6 bases). Germline V gene data show CDR1 as SGHNT and CDR2 as YYREEE (reference sequence). V was shortened by 4 bases and J by 7 bases, with 24 bases between the two germline ends. The CDR3 totals 17 residues. CDR3 sequence: CASSPEGSGPDENEQFF. The CDR3 DNA is TGTGCCAGCAGCCCGGAGGGGTCCGGGCCTGATGAGAATGAGCAGTTCTTC. The full variable domain, in which reference TRBV5-4 and TRBJ2-1 provide the parts outside the CDR3, is ETGVTQSPTHLIKTRGQQVTLRCSSQSGHNTVSWYQQALGQGPQFIFQYYREEENGRGNFPPRFSGLQFPNYSSELNVNALELDDSALYLCASSPEGSGPDENEQFFGPGTRLTVL.

The chain joins TRBV9 to TRBJ2-7; 10 bases line up with TRBD2. Germline-derived CDR1 and CDR2 are SGDLS and YYNGEE. V lost 0 bases to trimming and J lost 9 bases; unmatched junction nucleotides: 12. The CDR3 has 16 amino acids. As DNA, the CDR3 is TGTGCCAGCAGCGTAGGGGGGACTAGCGACCTAACGGGGCAGTACTTC. Its translation: CASSVGGTSDLTGQYF.

The rearrangement joins TRBV14 to TRBJ2-2; TRBD1 is a possible D gene (6 bases). Per the germline V gene, CDR1 is SGHDN and CDR2 is FVKESK. There are 16 residues in the CDR3. Trimming left V 4 bases short and J 3 bases short, with 15 bases between. CDR3 sequence reads: CASSRGQGKYTGELFF. DNA of the CDR3: TGTGCCAGCAGCCGTGGGCAGGGGAAGTACACCGGGGAGCTGTTTTTT.

The chain is built from TRBV5-6 and TRBJ1-1; perhaps TRBD1 as D (6 bases). V was shortened by 0 bases and J by 0 bases, with 12 bases between the two germline ends. This CDR3 has 16 amino acids. Germline assignment: CDR1 SGHDT and CDR2 YYEEEE. The chain's CDR3 is CASSLVRGDMNTEAFF. In DNA, the CDR3 is TGTGCCAGCAGCTTGGTCAGGGGAGACATGAACACTGAAGCTTTCTTT.

Within the sample, this clone is medium-sized. This sequence joins TRBV19 and TRBJ1-2, with TRBD1 matching 7 bases. From germline, CDR1 is LNHDA and CDR2 SQIVND (reference sequence). J lost 7 bases, V lost 9 bases, and 8 bases had no gene match. The CDR3 extends over 12 amino acids. CDR3 residues: CASSRQGPGYTF. The CDR3, as DNA: TGTGCCAGCTCCAGACAGGGCCCTGGCTACACCTTC.